Presented here are 5 T cell receptor beta chains from one specimen sequenced in a study of cytomegalovirus exposure and HLA in healthy donors. A multiplex PCR was run with 60 Vbeta primers and 13 Jbeta primers. Clones were sequenced by immunoSEQ multiplex PCR, and TCRdb holds only the in-frame ones, with some missing. The sample includes about 99,000 clones, approximately 80% of them seen just once. Sample: PBMCs. The origin of the receptors is a woman under 30 in good health and CMV-seropositive.

The V call is TRBV13, the J call TRBJ2-5, with TRBD2 matching 8 bases. The V and J ends lost 4 bases and 4 bases, in that order; junction bases with no gene match: 5. CDR1 and CDR2 (germline): PRHDT, FYEKMQ (reference sequence). The CDR3 sequence is 14 residues long. CDR3 DNA sequence: TGTGCCAGCAGCTCGGGGGGGGCTGTAGAGACCCAGTACTTC. Translating it yields CASSSGGAVETQYF.

The rearrangement uses TRBV7-3 and TRBJ2-2, with a weak D call TRBD2 (6 bases). Between the trimmed V and J ends, which lost 1 base and 2 bases, there was a span of 11 bases. The germline CDR1 and CDR2 sequences are SGHTA and FQGTGA. This CDR3 has 16 residues. As DNA, the CDR3 is TGTGCCAGCAGCTTAATGGGACTGACTAACACCGGGGAGCTGTTTTTT. It encodes CASSLMGLTNTGELFF.

This sequence joins TRBV28 and TRBJ2-7; 11 bases agree with TRBD2. The trim removed 4 bases at V and 12 bases at J, leaving 11 bases unmatched. Germline V CDR1 and CDR2: MDHEN, SYDVKM. CDR3 length: 14 residues. CDR3: CASSSARGLAVVYF. CDR3 DNA sequence: TGTGCCAGCAGTTCTGCCAGGGGACTAGCGGTGGTGTACTTC. The full variable domain, rest sourced from reference TRBV28 and TRBJ2-7, is DVKVTQSSRYLVKRTGEKVFLECVQDMDHENMFWYRQDPGLGLRLIYFSYDVKMKEKGDIPEGYSVSREKKERFSLILESASTNQTSMYLCASSSARGLAVVYFGPGTRLTVT.

This clone was counted a few times. The CDR3 is CPSGRIVNEQFF. CDR3 nucleotide sequence: TGTCCTAGCGGGAGGATCGTCAATGAGCAGTTCTTC. The J gene is TRBJ2-1, the V gene TRBV2; 11 positions match TRBD2. The CDR3 is made up of 12 amino acids. Germline CDR1 SNHLY, CDR2 FYNNEI.

The V call is TRBV4-1, the J call TRBJ2-1; D perhaps matches TRBD1 (5 bases). The CDR3 contains 11 residues. Trimming stripped 8 bases from V and 9 bases from J, with 11 bases between. Germline-derived CDR1 and CDR2 are MGHRA and YSYEKL. The CDR3 sequence is CASGAGVEQFF. The DNA of the CDR3 is TGCGCCAGCGGGGCCGGTGTTGAGCAGTTCTTC.